One T cell receptor (beta chain) is described in this entry. Its antigen target is currently unknown. Base qualities are missing; no much larger clone stands one base away. The data originate from a study of CD8 T cells in Susac syndrome (dated by TCRdb to between 2017 and 2020). About the study as a whole: Repertoire sequencing was used to test whether CD8+ T cell activation and differentiation in Susac syndrome was antigen driven. The clonality of the CD8+ T cell repertoire was compared across 12 healthy donors, some 14 Susac syndrome patients and around 15 multiple sclerosis patients.

High-throughput TCR beta sequencing profiled peripheral blood CD8+ and CD4+ T cells from healthy donors, Susac syndrome patients and multiple sclerosis patients. The healthy donors served as controls matched for age and sex. Bulk CD8+ and CD4+ T cells were purified magnetically by negative isolation, whereas CD8+ TEMRA cells were enriched by FACS. Blood was collected in EDTA tubes and processed within 24 hours, with PBMCs isolated through density gradient centrifugation. PBMCs intended for TCR sequencing were cryopreserved in liquid nitrogen and were subsequently thawed in a 37 degrees C water bath. The sorted or isolated CD4+, CD8+ and CD8+ TEMRA cells reached a purity of at least 90%. Based on the germline V gene (reference sequence), the CDR1 and CDR2 sequences are LNHDA and SQIVND. Measured from the cysteine to the phenylalanine, the CDR3 is 11 residues long. The kept DNA is CDR3 alone, 33 bases in frame from the first base. The junction shows trimming of 3 bases on V and 5 bases on J, plus 5 bases between the germline ends.

General findings and caveats noted by the study authors: The number of individuals in the TCR sequencing and HLA analysis was recognized as being relatively small.

RNA was extracted using the RNeasy kit, and roughly 0.45 to 1 microgram was reverse transcribed with random hexamers. The immunoSEQ multiplex PCR assay, which covers 54 Vbeta and 13 Jbeta segments, was used to amplify TCR beta CDR3 regions. PCR amplification bias was corrected using a synthetic template baseline for primer optimization and computational correction. The source study handled its data this way. Reads were annotated to V, D and J genes per IMGT and analyzed with immunoSEQ Analyzer, keeping only productive sequences. To calculate clonality, Shannon entropy was normalized by log2 of the number of productive unique sequences and then subtracted from one. For each patient and control, public and private clones were evaluated among the 100 most prevalent clones. Susac-specific clones were defined as absent from healthy and MS cohorts, 850 to 1,300 published viral clones and other ImmuneACCESS disease sequences. TCRdb cleaned the public reads at Q25 with fastp, built clones with MiXCR and kept in-frame beta chains. A single entry per CDR3 protein holds the most common genes and DNA from its merged rows. The V and J calls follow TCRdb's processing rather than the paper's. Here the sample has more than 55,000 distinct CDR3 sequences; 85% to 95% occur a single time. Of the sample, 0.2% to 0.3% is held by the ten largest clones.

Sequencing was performed on CD8+ T cells from PBMCs. Rearrangement joined TRBV19 to TRBJ2-7; the D gene remains uncertain. The origin of this receptor is a human donor in good health. The CDR3 reads as follows: CASSIFNEQYF. The DNA is TGTGCCAGTAGTATTTTCAACGAGCAGTACTTC.